Sequencing of this T cell receptor beta chain was carried out in a study of blood T cell repertoires in COVID-19. Overall study: PBMCs, B-cell-depleted T cells, or T cells were the source of the cDNA or gDNA that made up the material.

Per the authors' pipeline: Estimates of nucleated cell counts were drawn from the amplification of reference gene primers. The data were produced by immunoSEQ multiplex PCR, yet TCRdb's version contains in-frame clones alone and is incomplete. That table is the source of V, J and clone size, and D and trimming were worked out from the DNA. Seen here are around 260,000 clones, about 80% observed once, and the top ten hold approximately 14%. The CDR3 spans 15 residues. Trimming left V 6 bases short and J 0 bases short, with 15 bases between. The V gene's germline CDR1 is LNHDA and CDR2 SQIVND (reference sequence).

The V gene is TRBV19, the J gene TRBJ2-7, with D possibly matching TRBD2 (6 bases). Sequences were obtained from peripheral blood. The clonotype originates from a person aged 70 to 79 with COVID-19, enrolled during active disease. The CDR3 DNA reads as TGTGCCAGTAGCAATCAAGCCGGGAGCTCCTACGAGCAGTACTTC. It translates to CASSNQAGSSYEQYF.